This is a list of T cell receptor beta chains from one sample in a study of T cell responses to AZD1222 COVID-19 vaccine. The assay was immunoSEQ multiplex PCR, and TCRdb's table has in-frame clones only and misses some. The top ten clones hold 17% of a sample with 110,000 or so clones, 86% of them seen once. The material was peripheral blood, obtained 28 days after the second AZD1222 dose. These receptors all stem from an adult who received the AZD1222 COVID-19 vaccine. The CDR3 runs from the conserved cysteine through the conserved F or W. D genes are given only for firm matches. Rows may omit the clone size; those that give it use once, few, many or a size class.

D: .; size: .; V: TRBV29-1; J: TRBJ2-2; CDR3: CSVATSGGPSKELFF; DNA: TGCAGCGTCGCGACCTCCGGGGGACCCTCGAAGGAGCTGTTTTTT
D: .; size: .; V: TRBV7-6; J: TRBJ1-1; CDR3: CASSLQGPNTEAFF; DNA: TGTGCCAGCAGCTTACAGGGTCCTAACACTGAAGCTTTCTTT
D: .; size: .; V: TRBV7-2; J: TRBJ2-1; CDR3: CASSLAWRRSYNEQFF; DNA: TGTGCCAGCAGCTTAGCGTGGAGGCGCTCCTACAATGAGCAGTTCTTC
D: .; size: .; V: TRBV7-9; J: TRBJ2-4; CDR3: CASSSHHSGYIQYF; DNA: TGTGCCAGCAGTTCTCATCATTCGGGGTACATTCAGTACTTC
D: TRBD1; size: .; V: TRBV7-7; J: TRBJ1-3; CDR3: CASSLEFQGASGNTIYF; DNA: TGTGCCAGCAGCTTAGAGTTCCAGGGGGCCTCTGGAAACACCATATATTTT
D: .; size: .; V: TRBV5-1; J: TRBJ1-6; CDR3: CASSRQAVSYNSPLHF; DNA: TGCGCCAGCAGCCGACAAGCAGTCTCCTATAATTCACCCCTCCACTTT
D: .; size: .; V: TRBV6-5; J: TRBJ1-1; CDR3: CASSYEGQLRTEAFF; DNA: TGTGCCAGCAGCTACGAAGGACAGCTCCGCACTGAAGCTTTCTTT
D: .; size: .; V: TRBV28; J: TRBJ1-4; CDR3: CASSFRTVEKLFF; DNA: TGTGCCAGCAGTTTTAGGACGGTTGAAAAACTGTTTTTT
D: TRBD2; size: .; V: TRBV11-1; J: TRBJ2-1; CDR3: CASSLGTSGGYNEQFF; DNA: TGTGCCAGCAGCCTCGGGACTAGCGGGGGTTACAATGAGCAGTTCTTC
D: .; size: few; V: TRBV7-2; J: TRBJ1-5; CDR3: CASSLALGGGGQPQHF; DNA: TGTGCCAGCAGCTTAGCTCTCGGGGGGGGCGGTCAGCCCCAGCATTTT
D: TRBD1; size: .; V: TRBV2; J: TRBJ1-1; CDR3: CASSDGTGLTTEAFF; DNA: TGTGCCAGCAGTGATGGGACAGGGTTAACCACTGAAGCTTTCTTT
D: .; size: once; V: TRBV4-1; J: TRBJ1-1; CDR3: CASSQDVREGRIAFF; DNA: TGCGCCAGCAGCCAAGATGTCAGGGAGGGGCGGATCGCTTTCTTT
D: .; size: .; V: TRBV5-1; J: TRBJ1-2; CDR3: CASSLGGYGGYTF; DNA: TGCGCCAGCAGCTTGGGTGGGTACGGTGGCTACACCTTC
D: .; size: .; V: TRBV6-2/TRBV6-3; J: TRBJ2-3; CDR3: CASSPMGTDTQYF; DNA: TGTGCCAGCAGCCCTATGGGCACAGATACGCAGTATTTT
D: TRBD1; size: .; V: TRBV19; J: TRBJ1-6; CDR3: CASSTWDRGQGSPLHF; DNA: TGTGCCAGTAGTACCTGGGACAGGGGGCAGGGATCACCCCTCCACTTT